This T cell receptor (beta chain) came from a study of siplizumab effects on memory and regulatory T cells. Whole-study findings and limits: Mappable CD4+ clones that were alloreactive averaged roughly 69% Treg-derived with siplizumab versus approximately 27% in controls. A significant reduction in alloreactive sequences traceable to unstimulated CD4+ memory cells was produced by siplizumab.

The repertoire was sequenced with immunoSEQ multiplex PCR; TCRdb's copy has only in-frame clones and lacks some. Among some 96,000 clones listed, about 91% were seen once. This clone was detected only once. Its target is not known. With 5 bases clipped from V and 6 bases from J, the junction kept 7 bases outside the gene matches. The CDR3 spans 15 residues. CDR1 is MNHEY and CDR2 is SVGAGI in the germline V gene. The chain joins TRBV6-5 to TRBJ2-1, with TRBD2 matching over 10 bases. The source of this sequence is a human donor in good health. Sequences were obtained from CD4+ T cells sorted from blood. The CDR3, as DNA: TGTGCCAGCAGTCATAAAGCGGGGGGGTCCAATGAGCAGTTCTTC. Its protein is CASSHKAGGSNEQFF.